The present TCR beta chain was sequenced within a study of blood T cells in healthy people across ages (dated by TCRdb to between 2015 and 2016). In terms of the full investigation: Template switching captured roughly one uniquely barcoded TCR beta cDNA molecule per two T cells in model experiments. To track age-related changes in TCR beta repertoire diversity, the study relied on deep sequencing normalized with unique cDNA molecular identifiers. Donors were grouped into four age groups: young (average roughly 17 years), middle-aged (roughly 37), aged (roughly 62) and long-lived (around 80). Donors of different ages were randomly distributed across sequencing lanes to avoid experimental bias. The study analyzed two additional independent replicas of 1 million unique cDNA reads from the same blood draw for two donors, one aged 18 to 30 and one aged 80 or older. The investigation overall reported the following: Since profiling was done on bulk unsorted PBMCs, naive and antigen-experienced compartments could not be conclusively compared. Compared with the aged group, more naive CD4+ T cells, fewer expanded clones and increased TCR diversity were shown by the long-lived group, suggesting age selection. Estimates of total diversity from one million sequenced T cells were regarded as lower bounds and underestimates. As age increased, observed TCR beta diversity per million T cells dropped in a roughly linear way, and a significant reduction was already evident by age 40. Observed TCR beta diversity correlated strongly with the percentage of naive T cells measured by flow cytometry. Because donor CMV infection status was unknown, age-related changes in expanded clonotypes were potentially confounded.

The CDR3 has 15 amino acids, counting the end cysteine and phenylalanine. Only the CDR3 DNA is retained, 45 bases long and in frame from the first base. At the junction V is shortened by 5 bases and J by 4 bases, with 15 bases in between. The germline V gene encodes CDR1 ENHRY and CDR2 SYGVKD. The library came from 5' RACE. Sequencing was carried out with an Illumina HiSeq 2500. A second PCR of roughly 6 to 12 cycles was performed with a sample-barcoded 5' primer and a J-beta primer mix. A unique molecular identifier was introduced onto each TCR beta cDNA molecule by a template-switch 5' adaptor carrying 12 random nucleotides. Each sample yielded at least 2.5 million CDR3-containing paired-end reads. First-strand cDNA synthesis was performed from all RNA using the Mint cDNA synthesis kit, with priming by a TRBC-specific oligonucleotide. All cDNA was treated with uracil-DNA glycosylase and then went through a first 18-cycle PCR with the universal primers M1SS and BC2_uni_R. The paper's data handling went like this. For normalization, 1 million high-quality reads were randomly selected from each sample, with every read carrying a distinct molecular identifier. Instead of being binned into consensus sequences, reads that shared molecular identifiers were thrown out. MiTCR, with a Q25 quality threshold and the strictest error-elimination algorithm, was used for CDR3 identification, clonotype clustering and error correction. A nonparametric unseen species model with Euler transformation was used to estimate a lower bound on total TCR beta diversity. In TCRdb, the public reads were trimmed at Q25 with fastp and aligned with MiXCR, with productive beta chains retained. Entries that share a CDR3 protein sequence are merged under the most common genes and DNA. TCRdb, not the authors, supplied the V and J calls. The sample has about 830,000 distinct CDR3 sequences on record, 62% of them singletons. The ten top clones hold roughly a quarter of the sample.

Details on this clonotype: Its antigen has not been determined. No base quality information exists; no much larger clone differs at one position.

The donors were a few dozen Caucasian individuals from Russia, aged roughly 6 to 100 years, who were systemically healthy. About 9.6 milliliters of peripheral blood were collected from each donor into EDTA-treated Vacutainer tubes. Ficoll-Paque density-gradient centrifugation was used to isolate PBMCs, with at least 6.5 million per sample. Total RNA, at least 6 micrograms per sample, was extracted from PBMCs with Trizol reagent. The percentages of naive CD45RAhigh/CD27high T cells were determined by flow cytometry on a PBMC aliquot from every donor. The rearranged chain carries TRBV10-3 and TRBJ2-1; D gene: possibly TRBD1, on 5 matching bases. The sequenced sample was blood. The receptor was derived from a man aged 25 to 40 in good health. CDR3 protein: CAISIGEGRYNEQFF. Here is the DNA: TGTGCCATCAGTATAGGGGAAGGAAGGTACAATGAGCAGTTCTTC.